The entry below describes one T cell receptor (beta chain). The antigen it recognizes is unknown. At one end, the junction sequence differs from germline, possibly due to a read error. This record comes from a study of CD8+ T cells in alopecia areata (dated by TCRdb to the late 2010s). At the level of the whole study: The treated patients took part in an open-label pilot trial in which moderate-to-severe alopecia areata was treated with oral tofacitinib at 5 to 10 mg twice daily. Patients on tofacitinib were biopsied at baseline and after 4 and 24 weeks of treatment, and several of the patients also had a later scalp biopsy. Clonality in the scalp was compared among normal scalp (n=4), patchy alopecia areata scalp (n=8), and alopecia totalis/universalis scalp (n=8). Human TCRbeta sequencing covered scalp tissue and sorted CD4+ and CD8+ peripheral blood T cells from patchy and totalis/universalis alopecia areata patients and healthy controls. Tofacitinib was given for 6 to 18 months, followed by 6 months of follow-up off drug to assess delayed response and recurrence. immunoSEQ multiplex PCR using 35 Vbeta forward primers and 13 Jbeta reverse primers was used to amplify TCRbeta CDR3 regions. In both human patients and the C3H/HeJ mouse model, the study applied high-throughput TCRbeta sequencing to look at T cell clonal expansion in alopecia areata. The RNA source kit depended on sample type: the PAXgene miRNA kit for fixed scalp, the miRNeasy kit for PBMCs, and the RNeasy kit for mouse skin. Disease severity in treated patients was measured with the SALT score, which quantifies the percentage of affected scalp surface area.

Library method: the immunoSEQ multiplex PCR assay. RNA was extracted from all samples and reverse transcribed into cDNA, which served as template for TCR sequencing. SuperScript III was used to make first-strand cDNA, primed with a 2:1 mix of oligo-dT and random hexamers. A synthetic immune receptor repertoire was used to assess amplification bias, and residual bias was removed computationally. Regarding the original processing steps: After raw reads were preprocessed to remove errors, the CDR3 was defined following IMGT conventions as running from the conserved cysteine to phenylalanine. Clonality was computed as 1 minus the Shannon entropy, with the entropy normalized by log2 of the number of productive unique TCRs. CD4 or CD8 identity of scalp clones was inferred by cross-referencing scalp TCRbeta sequences with sorted blood CD4 and CD8 repertoires. In TCRdb, the immuneACCESS table is reduced to in-frame sequences with V and J assigned. These tables do not hold every clone; where another copy was compared, an unresolved V gene accounts for under half, and the others remain unexplained. V and J calls plus clone size are reproduced from that table; the DNA served to infer D and trimming. The sample has roughly 180,000 clones on record, around 60% of them singletons. Approximately 3.3% of the sample belongs to the ten largest clones.

General study outcomes and caveats: Scalp clonality and the number of expanded CD8+ clones among the top 100 scalp clones were significantly decreased by tofacitinib. During tofacitinib treatment, many expanded lesional clones remained in scalp and blood, and this persistence may partly explain relapse after treatment is stopped. Compared with mice, TCR sequences shared between patients were less clear, possibly partly because of HLA diversity across the patient population. Because the treated cohort was small and had only one nonresponder, larger studies are needed to examine links between baseline CD8+ expansion and response. Unlike mouse skin, which is dominated by gammadelta T cells, normal human skin has resident alphabeta T cells that are also sequenced, and this complicates analysis of the scalp TCR repertoire. Lesional scalp, especially in alopecia totalis/universalis, showed higher clonality and more expanded CD8+ clones than normal scalp, suggesting antigenic drive.

Sequences SGHTA (CDR1) and FQGNSA (CDR2) are obtained from the germline V gene. The CDR3, from cysteine to phenylalanine, totals 13 residues. The DNA shown is the 39-base CDR3, in frame from base 1. The label giving this sample's time point can be read as: around 4 weeks on oral tofacitinib. Per the publication, the treatment or condition label means: oral pan-JAK inhibitor, 5-10 mg twice daily. Lesional scalp punch biopsies and peripheral blood were collected from alopecia areata patients. After PBMCs were isolated by density centrifugation and stained for CD3, CD4 and CD8, a FACSAria was used to sort CD4+ and CD8+ T cells.

The specimen comprised CD4+ T cells sorted from blood, sampled at week 4, from a patient treated with tofacitinib. The chain is encoded by TRBV7-2 joined to TRBJ2-3; no D gene can be assigned with confidence. This receptor was identified in a human donor with alopecia areata. The sequence in DNA is TGTGCCAGCAGCTTCCAAACCGACACCCTCCCGGTATTT. Its protein product is CASSFQTDTLPVF.